Below are 19 T cell receptor beta chains sequenced from a single sample in a study of vaccination effects on CD4 cells after COVID-19. Assay: immunoSEQ multiplex PCR; the TCRdb copy retains only in-frame clones and omits some. The sample lists 22,000 or so clones, around 69% occurring once. Which antigens these TCRs recognize remains unknown. Ahead of sequencing, the ViraFEST assay grew antigen-specific CD4+ T cells using viral peptide pools. Subsequent to approximately 11 days of culture, CD4+ T cells were isolated. As their vaccination, participants received two doses of either BNT162b2 or mRNA-1273. The sample consisted of CD4+ T cells from PBMCs cultured with HCoV-229E spike peptides, taken after COVID-19 vaccination. These receptor sequences come from a human donor who received a COVID-19 vaccine.

The chain couples TRBV7-2 to TRBJ2-1, with 7 bases fitting TRBD2. This CDR3 is 16 amino acids long. The germline gives CDR1 SGHTA, CDR2 FQGNSA. Trimming removed 5 bases from V and 6 bases from J; junction bases left unmatched: 13. The CDR3 DNA follows: TGTGCCAGCAGCCACCGAGGGTTGCGGGGGACCAATGAGCAGTTCTTC. This gives the protein CASSHRGLRGTNEQFF.

This clone was counted a single time. The gene calls are TRBV6-6 and TRBJ1-3; D is ambiguous. The germline V gene has CDR1 MNHNY and CDR2 SVGAGI (reference sequence). The V end was cut by 5 bases, the J end by 3 bases, with 17 bases between. The CDR3 is 16 amino acids. CDR3: CASSKRQERDGNTIYF. The CDR3 coding sequence is TGTGCCAGCAGTAAACGTCAGGAGAGGGATGGAAACACCATATATTTT.

CDR3: CSSQAERGGEAFF. The CDR3 nucleotides are TGCAGCTCTCAAGCCGAAAGGGGGGGTGAAGCTTTCTTT. The V and J genes are TRBV29-1 and TRBJ1-1; weak D call: TRBD1 (6 bases). Between the trimmed V and J ends, which lost 8 bases and 7 bases, there was a span of 20 bases. The V gene's germline CDR1 is SQVTM and CDR2 ANQGSEA. This CDR3 is 13 amino acids long.

This clone was counted between two and nine times. At the DNA level, this CDR3 is encoded by other sequences in the same sample as well. CDR3: CASSSGLNTEAFF. The CDR3 bases are TGTGCCAGTAGTTCAGGGTTGAACACTGAAGCTTTCTTT. The chain couples TRBV19 to TRBJ1-1, with D perhaps matching TRBD1 (5 bases). Germline CDR1 and CDR2: LNHDA and SQIVND (reference sequence). The CDR3 loop spans 13 amino acids. V was clipped by 5 bases and J by 0 bases, with 7 bases between them.

This rearrangement joins TRBV24-1 to TRBJ2-7; D not resolved. Trimming removed 4 bases from V and 0 bases from J, with 6 bases in between. This CDR3 spans 13 amino acids. Germline V CDR1 and CDR2: KGHDR, SFDVKD. CDR3 DNA sequence: TGTGCCACCAGTGACCGAAGCTCCTACGAGCAGTACTTC. It yields the protein CATSDRSSYEQYF.

V usage is TRBV12-3 or TRBV12-4 and J usage is TRBJ1-3; D is undetermined. The CDR3 runs to 13 residues. Between the trimmed V and J ends, which lost 4 bases and 3 bases, there was a span of 7 bases. CDR3 nucleotides: TGTGCCAGCAGTTCATCGGGTGGAAACACCATATATTTT. Protein sequence: CASSSSGGNTIYF.

This clone has more than one count but fewer than ten. The V call is TRBV9, the J call TRBJ2-1, with 8 bases identical to TRBD2. Germline loops: CDR1 SGDLS, CDR2 YYNGEE. This CDR3 comprises 16 residues. Losses at the gene ends were 3 bases for V and 3 bases for J; bases not matched to a gene: 8. The CDR3 DNA reads TGTGCCAGCAGCGCACGGGAGGGTGGAGTCTACAATGAGCAGTTCTTC. It yields the protein CASSAREGGVYNEQFF.

The chain links TRBV10-3 to TRBJ2-5, with D tentatively TRBD1 (6 bases). Trimming left V 6 bases short and J 0 bases short, with 11 bases between. Germline CDR1 and CDR2: ENHRY and SYGVKD. This CDR3 comprises 14 residues. The DNA for the CDR3 is TGTGCCATCAGCCAAGACAGGTACCAAGAGACCCAGTACTTC. It encodes CAISQDRYQETQYF.

V usage is TRBV7-9 and J usage is TRBJ1-5; possible D gene TRBD1, 6 bases. Germline CDR1 SEHNR, CDR2 FQNEAQ (reference sequence). There are 15 residues in the CDR3. V dropped 5 bases and J dropped 5 bases, with 16 bases sitting between them. As DNA, the CDR3 is TGTGCCAGCAGCGAACACGGGGGCGGGGATCAGCCCCAGCATTTT. Protein product: CASSEHGGGDQPQHF.

The genes are TRBV12-3 or TRBV12-4 and TRBJ2-5; no clear D. The CDR3 extends over 13 amino acids. V was shortened by 5 bases and J by 1 base, with 8 bases between the two germline ends. The DNA of the CDR3 is TGTGCCAGCAGTCAGAGTATCCAAGAGACCCAGTACTTC. It codes for CASSQSIQETQYF.

This clone has just a few counts. The chain recombines TRBV29-1 with TRBJ2-2; D gene uncertain. V lost 2 bases and J 5 bases, leaving 12 bases between the germline ends. This CDR3 comprises 14 residues. Germline loops: CDR1 SQVTM, CDR2 ANQGSEA. The chain's CDR3 is CSVEKQERTGELFF. The CDR3 nucleotides are TGCAGCGTTGAAAAACAAGAAAGGACCGGGGAGCTGTTTTTT.

This rearrangement joins TRBV11-2 to TRBJ2-1; TRBD2 matches 10 bases. V trimming: 6 bases; J trimming: 6 bases; junction bases outside the gene matches: 8. CDR3 length equals 15 residues. Germline V gene sequence: CDR1 SGHAT, CDR2 FQNNGV. The CDR3 sequence is CASSLGLAPSNEQFF. Here the CDR3 DNA reads TGTGCCAGCAGTTTGGGACTAGCGCCATCCAATGAGCAGTTCTTC.

This clone was detected only once. The rearrangement links TRBV24-1 to TRBJ2-7, with D possibly matching TRBD1 (5 bases). Trimming removed 9 bases at V and 2 bases at J, with 10 bases between. This CDR3 region has 12 residues. Per germline, CDR1 KGHDR and CDR2 SFDVKD. The CDR3: CATLDITYEQYF. The CDR3, as DNA: TGTGCCACCCTGGACATAACCTACGAGCAGTACTTC.

This sequence joins TRBV5-4 and TRBJ1-1; D is uncertain. V lost 4 bases and J 1 base, leaving 14 bases between the germline ends. From germline, CDR1 is SGHNT and CDR2 YYREEE (reference sequence). The CDR3 spans 15 residues. The CDR3 sequence is CASSLSGNSNTEAFF. CDR3 sequence (DNA): TGTGCCAGCAGCCTGTCCGGGAACTCGAACACTGAAGCTTTCTTT.

The rearrangement links TRBV5-4 to TRBJ1-3, with D tentatively TRBD1 (5 bases). The CDR3 length is 13 residues. V was shortened by 1 base and J by 6 bases, with 8 bases between the two germline ends. Germline CDR1 reads SGHNT; CDR2 reads YYREEE (reference sequence). DNA of the CDR3: TGTGCCAGCAGCTTGCAGGGAATAAACACCATATATTTT. Protein sequence: CASSLQGINTIYF. Variable domain in full (rest from reference TRBV5-4 and TRBJ1-3): ETGVTQSPTHLIKTRGQQVTLRCSSQSGHNTVSWYQQALGQGPQFIFQYYREEENGRGNFPPRFSGLQFPNYSSELNVNALELDDSALYLCASSLQGINTIYFGEGSWLTVV.

The chain joins TRBV12-5 to TRBJ1-1; D gene ambiguous. The V and J ends lost 6 bases and 8 bases respectively, with 13 bases between them. From germline, CDR1 is LGHNT and CDR2 FRNRAP. This CDR3 comprises 12 residues. The CDR3 reads CASGRGSQEAFF. The CDR3, as DNA: TGTGCTAGTGGCCGCGGCTCACAGGAAGCTTTCTTT. Based on the CDR3 plus reference TRBV12-5 and TRBJ1-1, the full variable domain is DARVTQTPRHKVTEMGQEVTMRCQPILGHNTVFWYRQTMMQGLELLAYFRNRAPLDDSGMPKDRFSAEMPDATLATLKIQPSEPRDSAVYFCASGRGSQEAFFGQGTRLTVV.

The rearrangement links TRBV11-2 to TRBJ2-6, with 8 bases identical to TRBD2. The length of the CDR3 is 17 residues. The V segment lost 5 bases and the J segment 0 bases; nucleotides outside the gene matches: 6. Germline CDR1 and CDR2: SGHAT and FQNNGV. DNA of the CDR3: TGTGCCAGCAGCAAAATAGCGGGGACCTCTGGGGCCAACGTCCTGACTTTC. It codes for CASSKIAGTSGANVLTF.

The J gene is TRBJ1-1, the V gene TRBV6-5, with 9 bases identical to TRBD1. This CDR3 has 13 residues. Germline CDR1 is MNHEY and CDR2 is SVGAGI. With 6 bases clipped from V and 7 bases from J, the junction kept 6 bases outside the gene matches. The CDR3 region has the DNA TGTGCCAGCAGGTTTACAGGGGGCGGTGAAGCTTTCTTT. Protein: CASRFTGGGEAFF.

The chain is built from TRBV6-2 or TRBV6-3 and TRBJ2-3; D unresolved. From germline, CDR1 is MNHEY and CDR2 SVGEGT. This CDR3 has 13 amino acids. Trimming stripped 6 bases from V and 2 bases from J, with 9 bases between. As DNA, the CDR3 is TGTGCCAGCAGCCCTCCAAACACAGATACGCAGTATTTT. Translated, it gives CASSPPNTDTQYF.